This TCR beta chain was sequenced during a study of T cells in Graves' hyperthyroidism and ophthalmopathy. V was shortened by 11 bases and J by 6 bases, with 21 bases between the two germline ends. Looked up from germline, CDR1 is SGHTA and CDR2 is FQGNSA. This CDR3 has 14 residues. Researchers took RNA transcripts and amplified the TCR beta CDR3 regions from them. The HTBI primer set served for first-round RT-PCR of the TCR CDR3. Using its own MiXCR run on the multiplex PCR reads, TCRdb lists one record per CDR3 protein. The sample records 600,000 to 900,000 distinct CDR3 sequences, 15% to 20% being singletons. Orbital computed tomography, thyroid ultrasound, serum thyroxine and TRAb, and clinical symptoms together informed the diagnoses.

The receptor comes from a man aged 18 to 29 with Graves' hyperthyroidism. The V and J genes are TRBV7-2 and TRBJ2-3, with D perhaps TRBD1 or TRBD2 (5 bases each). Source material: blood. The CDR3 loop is CAVGPGSPRDTQYF. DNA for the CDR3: TGTGCCGTGGGACCGGGGTCCCCCCGGGATACGCAGTATTTT. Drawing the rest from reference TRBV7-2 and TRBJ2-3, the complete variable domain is GAGVSQSPSNKVTEKGKDVELRCDPISGHTALYWYRQSLGQGLEFLIYFQGNSAPDKSGLPSDRFSAERTGGSVSTLTIQRTQQEDSAVYLCAVGPGSPRDTQYFGPGTRLTVL.